This T cell receptor beta chain came from a study of blood T cell repertoires in COVID-19. Looking at the study overall: Samples came from the United States, Italy and Spain, spanning acute and convalescent COVID-19. Sources were T cells, B-cell-depleted T cells, or PBMCs; the material itself was cDNA or gDNA.

CDR1 and CDR2 from the germline V gene are SQVTM and ANQGSEA. The CDR3 runs 13 residues. Trimming cost V 4 bases and J 7 bases; bases outside gene matches: 6. In the authors' methods: Estimation of nucleated cell counts was performed using reference gene primer amplification. Method: immunoSEQ multiplex PCR; TCRdb's copy keeps in-frame clones and lacks some. V and J calls plus clone size are reproduced from that table; the DNA served to infer D and trimming. Of 150,000 to 200,000 clones in the sample, roughly 90% were seen once. This receptor was taken from a man aged 55 to 70 with active or convalescent COVID-19. This chain connects TRBV29-1 to TRBJ2-3, with 9 bases lining up with TRBD2. Sequenced sample: peripheral blood. The CDR3 loop reads CSVGVAGEYTQYF. In nucleotides, the CDR3 is TGCAGCGTTGGGGTAGCGGGAGAGTATACGCAGTATTTT.